These 20 T cell receptor beta chains came from one sample sequenced in a study of blood T cell repertoires in COVID-19. Clones were sequenced by immunoSEQ multiplex PCR, and TCRdb holds only the in-frame ones, with some missing. The sample lists about 130,000 clones, about four fifths occurring once. Sequenced: PBMCs or T cells enriched from blood (not recorded which). The origin of the receptors is a man aged 50-59 years who had recovered from COVID-19.

For the CDR3, the DNA is TGCGCCAGCAGTGAAGGGGGTAATGGCGAAAAACTGTTTTTT. This codes for CASSEGGNGEKLFF. V usage is TRBV10-1 and J usage is TRBJ1-4; D is perhaps TRBD1 (6 bases). There are 14 residues in the CDR3. CDR1 and CDR2 (germline): WNHNN, SYGVQD (reference sequence). Trimming stripped 3 bases from V and 8 bases from J, with 13 bases between.

This chain uses TRBV19 with TRBJ2-3; D not resolved. Trimming cost V 2 bases and J 0 bases, with 9 bases left between them. The germline CDR1 and CDR2 sequences are LNHDA and SQIVND (reference sequence). The CDR3 extends over 15 amino acids. The DNA of the CDR3 is TGTGCCAGTAGTATATTAGCCGCTAGCACAGATACGCAGTATTTT. This encodes CASSILAASTDTQYF.

The chain links TRBV7-9 to TRBJ2-5, with D possibly being TRBD2 (5 bases). Trimming cost V 1 base and J 5 bases, with 11 bases left between them. CDR3 size: 14 residues. Germline V gives CDR1 SEHNR, CDR2 FQNEAQ (reference sequence). The CDR3 region has the DNA TGTGCCAGCAGCTTAGGGACTGCCTCGGAGACCCAGTACTTC. Its protein is CASSLGTASETQYF.

The gene calls are TRBV10-3 and TRBJ2-3; 13 bases align to TRBD2. V was clipped by 3 bases and J by 4 bases; unmatched bases: 4. This CDR3 spans 16 amino acids. Germline V gene sequence: CDR1 ENHRY, CDR2 SYGVKD. CDR3 coding DNA: TGTGCCATCAGTGACACTAGCGGGGGGGCCCCAGATACGCAGTATTTT. It yields the protein CAISDTSGGAPDTQYF.

The chain carries TRBV19 and TRBJ2-2; the D gene is possibly TRBD2 (6 bases). V dropped 2 bases and J dropped 6 bases, with 10 bases sitting between them. The CDR3 totals 14 residues. CDR1 and CDR2 (germline): LNHDA, SQIVND (reference sequence). This chain's CDR3 is CASSIYGEAGELFF. Written as DNA, the CDR3 is TGTGCCAGTAGTATATATGGGGAGGCCGGGGAGCTGTTTTTT.

The V gene is TRBV5-1, the J gene TRBJ2-2; TRBD2 agrees at 7 bases. J was trimmed by 0 bases and V by 4 bases; bases with no gene match: 3. CDR1 SGHRS and CDR2 YFSETQ come from the germline V gene. The CDR3 is made up of 15 amino acids. This CDR3 is CASSQGLPNTGELFF. CDR3 DNA: TGCGCCAGCAGCCAGGGACTACCGAACACCGGGGAGCTGTTTTTT.

The chain links TRBV5-4 to TRBJ2-3; possible D gene TRBD1, 6 bases. V shed 4 bases and J shed 6 bases, with 15 bases lying between them. CDR1 SGHNT and CDR2 YYREEE come from the germline V gene (reference sequence). CDR3 length equals 14 residues. The CDR3: CASSPDSQVDTQYF. The CDR3 region has the DNA TGTGCCAGCAGCCCGGACAGTCAAGTTGATACGCAGTATTTT.

The chain uses TRBV6-2 or TRBV6-3 and TRBJ2-5; 12 nucleotides match TRBD2. The CDR3 loop spans 16 amino acids. V gave up 5 bases and J gave up 5 bases; unmatched junction bases: 9. CDR1 and CDR2 from the germline V gene are MNHEY and SVGEGT. Written as DNA, the CDR3 is TGTGCCAGCAGTACCCTAGCGGGGGGGCGGTCGGAGACCCAGTACTTC. Amino acids: CASSTLAGGRSETQYF.

The chain joins TRBV7-2 to TRBJ1-6; D gene uncertain. Germline assignment: CDR1 SGHTA and CDR2 FQGNSA. V lost 3 bases and J lost 7, with 7 bases in between. CDR3 length equals 13 residues. The CDR3 here is CASSFRGNSPLHF. CDR3 in DNA: TGTGCCAGCAGCTTCCGAGGGAATTCACCCCTCCACTTT.

The CDR3 sequence is CASSVLAGGSYEQYF. CDR3 sequence (DNA): TGCGCCAGCAGCGTCTTAGCGGGGGGCTCCTACGAGCAGTACTTC. This sequence joins TRBV4-3 and TRBJ2-7, with TRBD2 identical over 10 bases. After removal of 5 bases from V and 0 bases from J, the junction contained 4 bases not matched to a gene. The CDR3 spans 15 residues. Germline assignment: CDR1 LGHNA and CDR2 YSLEER.

This chain uses TRBV19 with TRBJ2-5; maybe TRBD1 (6 bases). This CDR3 region has 13 residues. V was pared by 10 bases and J by 0 bases, with 12 bases between. The germline CDR1 and CDR2 sequences are LNHDA and SQIVND (reference sequence). CDR3 region: CATRDKYQETQYF. The CDR3 nucleotides read TGTGCCACCCGGGACAAGTACCAAGAGACCCAGTACTTC.

This clone was detected only once. The chain uses TRBV5-6 and TRBJ1-2, with D unclear. The CDR3 is made up of 17 amino acids. Trimming took off 4 bases at V and 0 bases at J, with 19 bases between the two ends. Germline V gene lookup returns CDR1 SGHDT and CDR2 YYEEEE. CDR3 nucleotides: TGTGCCAGCAGCCCCCGTCGTGGGAGAGGGTCTAACTATGGCTACACCTTC. Amino acids: CASSPRRGRGSNYGYTF.

This clone was seen a few times. The chain employs TRBV23-1 and TRBJ1-3, with a possible D match to TRBD1 (6 bases). TRBV23-1 has ORF status, its function being uncertain. The ends were cut back, 3 bases at V and 0 bases at J, with 15 bases in the middle. The CDR3 contains 17 residues. The CDR3 DNA follows: TGCGCCAGCAGTCATTGGAGGGGGGGAGTCTCTGGAAACACCATATATTTT. This codes for CASSHWRGGVSGNTIYF.

The rearrangement joins TRBV27 to TRBJ2-7, with 8 bases fitting TRBD2. Germline CDR1 is MNHEY and CDR2 is SMNVEV (reference sequence). After removal of 6 bases from V and 3 bases from J, the junction contained 7 bases not matched to a gene. This CDR3 is 14 amino acids long. CDR3: CASRTLAGLYEQYF. In DNA, the CDR3 is TGTGCCAGCAGAACCTTAGCGGGACTCTACGAGCAGTACTTC.

The chain couples TRBV4-3 to TRBJ1-4, with 8 nucleotides matching TRBD1. V shed 5 bases and J 4 bases; nucleotides not matched to a gene: 3. Germline V gene lookup returns CDR1 LGHNA and CDR2 YSLEER. This CDR3 has 14 amino acids. The DNA for the CDR3 is TGCGCCAGCAGCGCTACAGGGGGTAATGAAAAACTGTTTTTT. Protein sequence: CASSATGGNEKLFF.

A note on this clone: Other nucleotide sequences in the sample specify the same CDR3. The rearrangement uses TRBV6-5 and TRBJ1-1; 8 bases align to TRBD1. The CDR3 loop spans 13 amino acids. The germline V gene has CDR1 MNHEY and CDR2 SVGAGI. V dropped 6 bases and J dropped 3; count of bases not matched to a gene: 3. In DNA form, the CDR3 reads TGTGCCAGCAGCGTGGACAGGGACACTGAAGCTTTCTTT. It encodes CASSVDRDTEAFF.

The chain couples TRBV2 to TRBJ1-6, with D perhaps TRBD1 (6 bases). CDR3 length: 13 amino acids. Trimming removed 6 bases from V and 4 bases from J, with 7 bases in between. Germline V gives CDR1 SNHLY, CDR2 FYNNEI. The CDR3 bases are TGTGCCAGCAGAGGGACATATAATTCACCCCTCCACTTT. This codes for CASRGTYNSPLHF.

This chain connects TRBV11-1 to TRBJ2-7, with 8 bases aligning to TRBD1. Germline trimming cut 5 bases from V and 2 bases from J; bases unmatched to any gene: 8. CDR1 SGHAT and CDR2 FQDESV come from the germline V gene (reference sequence). CDR3 length equals 15 residues. The CDR3 is CASSRGQGGPYEQYF. CDR3 nucleotides: TGTGCCAGCAGCCGTGGACAGGGCGGCCCCTACGAGCAGTACTTC.

The chain is built from TRBV7-8 and TRBJ2-1; tentatively, D is TRBD1 (5 bases). This CDR3 is 11 amino acids long. CDR1 is SGHVS and CDR2 is FQNEAQ in the germline V gene. The ends were cut back, 5 bases at V and 10 bases at J, with 9 bases in the middle. The CDR3 sequence is CASSPDSEQFF. CDR3 DNA: TGTGCCAGCAGCCCCGACAGCGAGCAGTTCTTC.

This rearrangement joins TRBV13 to TRBJ2-6; 9 nucleotides align to TRBD1. CDR1 and CDR2 (germline): PRHDT, FYEKMQ (reference sequence). The CDR3 covers 13 residues. V gave up 4 bases and J gave up 12 bases; unmatched junction bases: 4. CDR3 in amino acids: CASSSQGAGVLTF. In DNA form, the CDR3 reads TGTGCCAGCAGCTCACAGGGGGCCGGCGTCCTGACTTTC.